Presented here are 28 T cell receptor beta chains from one specimen sequenced in a study of neurological immune-mediated disorders (dated by TCRdb to the late 2010s). Preparation of the library involved 5' RACE. Sequencing instrument: Illumina HiSeq 2500. TCRdb took the public reads, trimmed them with fastp at Q25, ran MiXCR for clone calling and kept in-frame beta chains. Entries that share a CDR3 protein sequence are merged under the most common genes and DNA. The sample profile shows some 16,000 distinct CDR3 sequences; 9% of them were found once. Of the sample, approximately 40% is held by the ten largest clones. Material: CD8+ T cells from blood. These receptors were obtained from a man in his fifties or sixties in good health.

This clonotype was seen at least ten times. The chain couples TRBV5-1 to TRBJ2-5; TRBD2 is a possible D gene (6 bases). There are 12 residues in the CDR3. Trimming took 3 bases from V and 7 from J, leaving 10 bases between them. The V gene's germline CDR1 is SGHRS and CDR2 YFSETQ. The CDR3 spells CASSWDSRTQYF. The CDR3 DNA sequence: TGCGCCAGCAGCTGGGACTCCCGGACCCAGTACTTC.

This clonotype was recorded at least ten times. The chain links TRBV28 to TRBJ2-1, with 14 bases matching TRBD2. The V and J ends lost 6 bases and 2 bases, in that order; junction bases with no gene match: 9. Germline V gene data show CDR1 as MDHEN and CDR2 as SYDVKM. The CDR3 is 18 amino acids. This CDR3 reads CASSPGTSGRTTYNEQFF. The CDR3 DNA reads TGTGCCAGCAGCCCGGGGACTAGCGGGAGAACAACCTACAATGAGCAGTTCTTC.

The gene calls are TRBV20-1 and TRBJ2-2, with 8 positions matching TRBD1. Losses at the gene ends were 3 bases for V and 2 bases for J; bases not matched to a gene: 5. CDR1 and CDR2 from the germline V gene are DFQATT and SNEGSKA (reference sequence). This CDR3 is built from 15 residues. The CDR3 DNA reads as TGCAGTGCTAGCCCGGGACAGGTCAACACCGGGGAGCTGTTTTTT. Protein sequence: CSASPGQVNTGELFF.

This sequence joins TRBV7-3 and TRBJ2-1, with no clear D. Germline V gives CDR1 SGHTA, CDR2 FQGTGA. V lost 5 bases, J lost 4 bases, and 12 bases lay in between. This CDR3 comprises 14 residues. CDR3 sequence (DNA): TGTGCCAGCAGCGACTCGGACGGTTACAATGAGCAGTTCTTC. Protein: CASSDSDGYNEQFF.

This clonotype has a count of ten or more. The chain carries TRBV19 and TRBJ2-1; 9 nucleotides match TRBD2. V gave up 5 bases and J gave up 8 bases; unmatched junction bases: 13. The CDR3 contains 16 residues. Germline V gene sequence: CDR1 LNHDA, CDR2 SQIVND (reference sequence). This CDR3 is CASSFSSGAGGHEQFF. The CDR3 DNA reads as TGTGCCAGTAGTTTCAGCTCAGGGGCGGGAGGGCATGAGCAGTTCTTC.

This clonotype was found many times. V gene TRBV6-8 combines with J gene TRBJ2-5; TRBD2 might be the D (7 bases). The CDR3 has 14 amino acids. Germline CDR1 MNHGY, CDR2 SAAAGT. Trimming took 9 bases from V and 2 from J, leaving 16 bases between them. This CDR3 is CARTGRAGQETQYF. As DNA, the CDR3 is TGTGCCAGAACAGGGAGGGCGGGACAAGAGACCCAGTACTTC.

In its sample, this clonotype was seen many times. This chain connects TRBV7-8 to TRBJ1-6; D gene unclear. Germline V CDR1 and CDR2: SGHVS, FQNEAQ. This CDR3 is 18 amino acids long. Trimming stripped 5 bases from V and 0 bases from J, with 17 bases between. The CDR3 spells CASSVTRQESSYNSPLHF. CDR3 in DNA: TGTGCCAGCAGCGTTACTAGGCAGGAGAGCTCCTATAATTCACCCCTCCACTTT.

This clonotype was observed at least ten times. V gene TRBV5-1 combines with J gene TRBJ2-7; unclear D gene. Trimming took off 2 bases at V and 4 bases at J, with 10 bases between the two ends. The germline CDR1 and CDR2 sequences are SGHRS and YFSETQ. The CDR3 totals 13 residues. The CDR3 sequence is CASSFPDGYEQYF. The CDR3 DNA reads as TGCGCCAGCAGCTTCCCGGACGGGTACGAGCAGTACTTC.

This clonotype was recorded at least ten times. The CDR3 DNA follows: TGTGCCGCGGTCGGCTCCCAAGAGACCCAGTACTTC. Its protein is CAAVGSQETQYF. This sequence joins TRBV13 and TRBJ2-5; no firm D call. Germline-derived CDR1 and CDR2 are PRHDT and FYEKMQ (reference sequence). Trimming removed 11 bases from V and 1 base from J, with 11 bases in between. The CDR3 is 12 residues long.

In this sample, this clonotype turned up many times. The chain couples TRBV7-6 to TRBJ2-7, with 13 nucleotides matching TRBD2. There are 17 residues in the CDR3. The V gene's germline CDR1 is SGHVS and CDR2 FNYEAQ. V shed 1 base and J 6 bases; nucleotides not matched to a gene: 9. CDR3 in DNA: TGTGCCAGCAGCTTAGAGGCCCCGGGACTAGCGGGATCCGAGCAGTACTTC. Protein product: CASSLEAPGLAGSEQYF.

There are many counts of this clonotype. The V and J genes are TRBV13 and TRBJ2-7, with D tentatively TRBD1 or TRBD2 (5 bases each). CDR1 and CDR2 (germline): PRHDT, FYEKMQ (reference sequence). The CDR3 covers 14 residues. Trimming stripped 4 bases from V and 6 bases from J, with 16 bases between. The CDR3 loop is CASSSGLPTGEQYF. The CDR3 DNA reads as TGTGCCAGCAGCTCGGGGCTCCCGACGGGCGAGCAGTACTTC.

This clonotype appeared many times. V usage is TRBV7-3 and J usage is TRBJ2-5; D possibly corresponds to TRBD1 (6 bases). Deletions cut 5 bases from V and 1 base from J, with 8 bases between. This CDR3 has 13 residues. Looked up from germline, CDR1 is SGHTA and CDR2 is FQGTGA. CDR3 nucleotide sequence: TGTGCCAGCAGCCCCAGGGGCCAAGAGACCCAGTACTTC. As protein: CASSPRGQETQYF.

This clonotype was counted many times. The V and J genes are TRBV7-6 and TRBJ2-2; 7 bases agree with TRBD1. The CDR3 contains 14 residues. CDR1 is SGHVS and CDR2 is FNYEAQ in the germline V gene. After removal of 4 bases from V and 5 bases from J, the junction contained 4 bases not matched to a gene. CDR3 in DNA: TGTGCCAGCAGCTGGGACAGTCGGACCGGGGAGCTGTTTTTT. Translation: CASSWDSRTGELFF.

This clonotype was counted at least ten times. This rearrangement joins TRBV4-3 to TRBJ2-4; tentatively, D is TRBD2 (5 bases). Germline CDR1 is LGHNA and CDR2 is YSLEER. The CDR3 contains 17 residues. The V end was cut by 0 bases, the J end by 0 bases, with 12 bases between. In DNA form, the CDR3 reads TGCGCCAGCAGCCAAGACCCAAGCGGTGCAGCCAAAAACATTCAGTACTTC. Translation gives CASSQDPSGAAKNIQYF.

Many counts were recorded for this clonotype. V usage is TRBV6-6 and J usage is TRBJ2-5, with 8 nucleotides matching TRBD1. CDR1 and CDR2 (germline): MNHNY, SVGAGI (reference sequence). The V and J ends lost 5 bases and 7 bases, in that order; junction bases with no gene match: 12. There are 15 residues in the CDR3. Here the CDR3 DNA reads TGTGCCAGCAGTCCCAAGGGACAGGCCCAGGGGACCCAGTACTTC. This codes for CASSPKGQAQGTQYF.

This clonotype has a count of ten or more. V is TRBV9 and J is TRBJ1-1; D is undetermined. V was shortened by 0 bases and J by 4 bases, with 7 bases between the two germline ends. Germline V gives CDR1 SGDLS, CDR2 YYNGEE. The CDR3 totals 13 residues. For the CDR3, the DNA is TGTGCCAGCAGCGTAGGAGGGTTCACTGAAGCTTTCTTT. It codes for CASSVGGFTEAFF.

The table lists this clonotype with many counts. The chain has TRBV20-1 and TRBJ2-7; D possibly matches TRBD1 or TRBD2 (5 bases each). Germline V lookup: CDR1 DFQATT, CDR2 SNEGSKA (reference sequence). CDR3 length: 12 amino acids. V was cut by 0 bases and J by 5 bases, with 8 bases left in between. The CDR3 reads CSARDGGDEQYF. CDR3 sequence (DNA): TGCAGTGCTAGAGATGGGGGTGACGAGCAGTACTTC.

This clonotype appeared many times. The chain carries TRBV28 and TRBJ2-7; D remains unclear. This CDR3 comprises 14 residues. Germline CDR1 reads MDHEN; CDR2 reads SYDVKM. The ends were cut back, 7 bases at V and 3 bases at J, with 16 bases in the middle. CDR3 region: CASTPLNDVYEQYF. Here the CDR3 DNA reads TGTGCCAGCACCCCCCTAAACGATGTCTACGAGCAGTACTTC.

This clonotype was found many times. V is TRBV14 and J is TRBJ2-1; no reliable D call. Trimming pared 0 bases from V and 3 bases from J, leaving 6 bases between. Germline CDR1 is SGHDN and CDR2 is FVKESK. This CDR3 is 14 amino acids long. In DNA form, the CDR3 reads TGTGCCAGCAGCCAAGATGGGAACTACAATGAGCAGTTCTTC. Translating gives CASSQDGNYNEQFF.

This clonotype was counted many times. The V and J genes are TRBV28 and TRBJ2-7; D is undetermined. Germline V gives CDR1 MDHEN, CDR2 SYDVKM. V was pared by 1 base and J by 3 bases, with 7 bases between. The CDR3 spans 13 residues. CDR3 region: CASSLSENYEQYF. The CDR3 DNA sequence: TGTGCCAGCAGTTTATCAGAGAACTACGAGCAGTACTTC.

This clonotype showed up many times. The rearrangement uses TRBV7-9 and TRBJ2-7; unclear D gene. Germline V gene data show CDR1 as SEHNR and CDR2 as FQNEAQ (reference sequence). The CDR3 contains 16 residues. V lost 1 base and J lost 6, with 19 bases in between. The CDR3 DNA follows: TGTGCCAGCAGCTTAGGGGTCGTAGTGGCGACGCTCGAGCAGTACTTC. Its protein is CASSLGVVVATLEQYF.

This clonotype has a count of ten or more. The CDR3, as DNA: TGTGCCAGCAGTTTGGGTCCCCCCCTGATCGGGAGGGGTGGGAATGAGCAGTTCTTC. Translated: CASSLGPPLIGRGGNEQFF. V and J are TRBV12-3 or TRBV12-4 and TRBJ2-1, with TRBD2 identical over 8 bases. The CDR3 contains 19 residues. V shed 3 bases and J 7 bases; nucleotides not matched to a gene: 20.

Ten or more counts support this clonotype. CDR3 nucleotide sequence: TGTGCCAGCACCCCGATCGGGACTAGCGGTACCTACGAGCAGTACTTC. It encodes CASTPIGTSGTYEQYF. The gene calls are TRBV7-8 and TRBJ2-7; TRBD2 aligns across 11 bases. Trimming removed 7 bases from V and 2 bases from J; junction bases left unmatched: 10. The CDR3 has 16 residues. CDR1 is SGHVS and CDR2 is FQNEAQ in the germline V gene.

The V call is TRBV4-1, the J call TRBJ2-2; tentative D call: TRBD2 (6 bases). Per germline, CDR1 MGHRA and CDR2 YSYEKL. This CDR3 region has 19 residues. V gave up 4 bases and J gave up 4 bases, with 25 bases separating them. The CDR3 DNA sequence: TGCGCCAGCAGCCGCATTTATTCCGGGAGAGAGCAGGTCACCGGGGAGCTGTTTTTT. Translation gives CASSRIYSGREQVTGELFF.

This clonotype was recorded at least ten times. The chain carries TRBV27 and TRBJ2-7; D is tentatively TRBD1 or TRBD2 (5 bases each). Germline values: CDR1 MNHEY, CDR2 SMNVEV (reference sequence). The V gene lost 5 bases and the J gene lost 2 bases, with 19 bases spanning the gap. The CDR3 length is 16 residues. The CDR3 is CASSPSPGTGTYEQYF. The CDR3 region has the DNA TGTGCCAGCAGTCCATCACCCGGGACGGGAACCTACGAGCAGTACTTC.

This clonotype was recorded many times. Sequence at one end of the junction differs from germline and may be a read error. The rearrangement links TRBV7-3 to TRBJ2-1; D gene unclear. Germline CDR1 reads SGHTA; CDR2 reads FQGTGA. CDR3 length: 12 amino acids. The CDR3 here is CASSHSSNEQFF. Here the CDR3 DNA reads TGTGCCAGCAGCCATTCCTCCAATGAGCAGTTCTTC.

This clonotype was seen at least ten times. The rearrangement uses TRBV5-1 and TRBJ2-7, with 7 bases identical to TRBD1. Unmatched junction bases numbered 6, after V lost 0 bases and J lost 0 bases. This CDR3 contains 16 residues. Germline CDR1 and CDR2: SGHRS and YFSETQ. The DNA for the CDR3 is TGCGCCAGCAGCTTGGCGCAGGGACAGAGCTCCTACGAGCAGTACTTC. It codes for CASSLAQGQSSYEQYF.

This clonotype was observed at least ten times. V and J are TRBV4-1 and TRBJ2-2; D call uncertain. The CDR3 loop spans 14 amino acids. Germline loops: CDR1 MGHRA, CDR2 YSYEKL. Deletions cut 0 bases from V and 4 bases from J, with 6 bases between. Here the CDR3 DNA reads TGCGCCAGCAGCCAAGACTGGGCCACCGGGGAGCTGTTTTTT. It translates to CASSQDWATGELFF.